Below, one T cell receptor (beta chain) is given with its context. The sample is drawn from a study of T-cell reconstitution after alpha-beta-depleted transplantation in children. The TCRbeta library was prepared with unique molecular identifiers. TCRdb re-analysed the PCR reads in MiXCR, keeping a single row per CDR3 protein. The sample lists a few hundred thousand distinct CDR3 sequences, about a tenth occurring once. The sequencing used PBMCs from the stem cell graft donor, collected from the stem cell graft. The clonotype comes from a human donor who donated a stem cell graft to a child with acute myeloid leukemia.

The CDR3 reads CSARFSEAYNEQFF. CDR3 DNA sequence: TGCAGTGCTAGGTTTAGCGAAGCCTACAATGAGCAGTTCTTC. V usage is TRBV20-1 and J usage is TRBJ2-1, with a tentative D call TRBD2 (5 bases). V was clipped by 3 bases and J by 2 bases, with 11 bases between them. Looked up from germline, CDR1 is DFQATT and CDR2 is SNEGSKA (reference sequence). This CDR3 spans 14 amino acids.